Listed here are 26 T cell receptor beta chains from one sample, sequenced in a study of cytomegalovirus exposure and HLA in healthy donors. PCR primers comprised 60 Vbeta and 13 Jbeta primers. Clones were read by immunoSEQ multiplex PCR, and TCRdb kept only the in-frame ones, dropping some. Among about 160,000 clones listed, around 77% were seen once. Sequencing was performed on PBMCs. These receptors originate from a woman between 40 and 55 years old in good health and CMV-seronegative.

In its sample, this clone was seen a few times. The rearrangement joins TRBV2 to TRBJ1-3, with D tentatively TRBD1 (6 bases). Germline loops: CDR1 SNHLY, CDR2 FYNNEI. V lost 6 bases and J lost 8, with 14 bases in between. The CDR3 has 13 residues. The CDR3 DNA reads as TGTGCCAGCAGAAGGGACATCGCAGACACCATATATTTT. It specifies CASRRDIADTIYF.

The CDR3 region has the DNA TGTGCCAGCAGCATCCGGGACACGAACACTGAAGCTTTCTTT. Protein product: CASSIRDTNTEAFF. The chain combines TRBV21-1 with TRBJ1-1; the listed D gene, TRBD1, was not tested against the DNA. TRBV21-1 counts as a pseudogene. CDR3 size: 14 residues.

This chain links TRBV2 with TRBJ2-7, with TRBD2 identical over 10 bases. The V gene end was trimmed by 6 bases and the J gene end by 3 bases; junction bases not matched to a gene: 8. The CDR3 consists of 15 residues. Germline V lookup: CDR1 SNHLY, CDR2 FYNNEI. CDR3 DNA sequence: TGTGCCAGCAGGAGGGCGTCTAGCGGGAGCTACGAGCAGTACTTC. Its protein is CASRRASSGSYEQYF.

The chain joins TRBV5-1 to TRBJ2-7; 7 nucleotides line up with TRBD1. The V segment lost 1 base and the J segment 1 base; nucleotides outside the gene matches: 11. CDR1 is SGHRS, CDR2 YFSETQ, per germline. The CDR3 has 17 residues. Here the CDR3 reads CASSLPSGGAWSYEQYF. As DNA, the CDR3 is TGCGCCAGCAGCTTGCCATCAGGGGGAGCATGGTCCTACGAGCAGTACTTC.

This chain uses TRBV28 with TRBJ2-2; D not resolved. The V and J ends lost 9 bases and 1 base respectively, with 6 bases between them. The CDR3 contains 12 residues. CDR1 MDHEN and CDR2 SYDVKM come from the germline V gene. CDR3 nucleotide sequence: TGTGCCAGTACAATGAACACCGGGGAGCTGTTTTTT. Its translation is CASTMNTGELFF.

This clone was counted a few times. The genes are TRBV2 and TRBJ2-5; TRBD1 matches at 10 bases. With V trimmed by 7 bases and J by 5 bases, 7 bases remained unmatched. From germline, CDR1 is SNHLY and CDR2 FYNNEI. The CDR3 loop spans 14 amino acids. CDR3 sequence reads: CASTGTGVVETQYF. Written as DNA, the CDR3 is TGTGCCAGCACCGGGACAGGGGTGGTTGAGACCCAGTACTTC.

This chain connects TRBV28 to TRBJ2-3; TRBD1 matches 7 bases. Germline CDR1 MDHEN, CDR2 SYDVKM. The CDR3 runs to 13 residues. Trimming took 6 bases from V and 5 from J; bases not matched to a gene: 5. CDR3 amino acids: CASRGGAVDTQYF. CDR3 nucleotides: TGTGCCAGCAGAGGGGGCGCGGTAGATACGCAGTATTTT.

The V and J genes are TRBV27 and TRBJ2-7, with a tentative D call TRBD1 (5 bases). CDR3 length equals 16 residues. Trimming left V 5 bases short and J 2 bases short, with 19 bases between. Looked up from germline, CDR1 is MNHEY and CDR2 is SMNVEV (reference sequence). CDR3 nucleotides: TGTGCCAGCAGTCTGGGGCCTGACTGGACCCCCTACGAGCAGTACTTC. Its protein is CASSLGPDWTPYEQYF.

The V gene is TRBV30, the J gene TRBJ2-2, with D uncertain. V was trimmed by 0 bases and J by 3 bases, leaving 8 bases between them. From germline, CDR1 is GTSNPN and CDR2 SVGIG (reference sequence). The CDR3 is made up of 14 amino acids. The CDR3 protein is CAWSVEQHTGELFF. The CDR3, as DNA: TGTGCCTGGAGTGTAGAACAGCACACCGGGGAGCTGTTTTTT.

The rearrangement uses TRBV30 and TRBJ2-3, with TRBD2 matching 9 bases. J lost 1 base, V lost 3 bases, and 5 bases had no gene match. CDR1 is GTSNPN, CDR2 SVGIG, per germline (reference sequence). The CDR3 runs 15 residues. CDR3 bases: TGTGCCTGGAGCAGCGCGGGAGGGGGCACAGATACGCAGTATTTT. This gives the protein CAWSSAGGGTDTQYF.

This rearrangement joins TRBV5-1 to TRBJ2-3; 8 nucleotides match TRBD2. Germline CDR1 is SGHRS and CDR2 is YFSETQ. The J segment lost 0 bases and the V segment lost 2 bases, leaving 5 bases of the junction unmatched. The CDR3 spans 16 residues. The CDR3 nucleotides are TGCGCCAGCAGCTTAGAAGCGGGAGCTAGCACAGATACGCAGTATTTT. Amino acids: CASSLEAGASTDTQYF.

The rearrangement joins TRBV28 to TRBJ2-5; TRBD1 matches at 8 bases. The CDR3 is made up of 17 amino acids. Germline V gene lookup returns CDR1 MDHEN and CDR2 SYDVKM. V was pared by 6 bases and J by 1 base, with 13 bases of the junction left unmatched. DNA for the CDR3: TGTGCCAGCAGCGATCATCAGGGGGCGCAGGGCCAAGAGACCCAGTACTTC. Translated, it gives CASSDHQGAQGQETQYF.

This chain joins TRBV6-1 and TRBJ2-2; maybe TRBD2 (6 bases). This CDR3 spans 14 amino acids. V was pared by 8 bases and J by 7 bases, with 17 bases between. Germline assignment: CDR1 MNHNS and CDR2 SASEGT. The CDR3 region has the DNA TGTGCCAGCCGGAGGGCCGGTGGGGTCGGGGAGCTGTTTTTT. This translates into CASRRAGGVGELFF.

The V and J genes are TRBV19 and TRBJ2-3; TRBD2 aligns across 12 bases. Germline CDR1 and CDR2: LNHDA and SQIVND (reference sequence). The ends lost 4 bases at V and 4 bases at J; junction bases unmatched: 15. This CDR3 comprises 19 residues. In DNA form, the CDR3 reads TGTGCCAGTAGTACCCGGACTAGCGGGACGGGGGGGAGGCCAGATACGCAGTATTTT. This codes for CASSTRTSGTGGRPDTQYF.

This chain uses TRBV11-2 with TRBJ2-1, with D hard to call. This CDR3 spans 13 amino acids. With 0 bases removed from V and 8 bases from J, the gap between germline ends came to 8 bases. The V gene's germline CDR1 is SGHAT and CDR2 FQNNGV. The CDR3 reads CASSLDRSDEQFF. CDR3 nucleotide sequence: TGTGCCAGCAGCTTAGATCGAAGCGATGAGCAGTTCTTC.

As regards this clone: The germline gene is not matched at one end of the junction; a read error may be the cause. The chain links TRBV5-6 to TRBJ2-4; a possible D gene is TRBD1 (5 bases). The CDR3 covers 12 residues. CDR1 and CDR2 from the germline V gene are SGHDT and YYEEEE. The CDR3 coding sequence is TGTGCCAGCAGTTTGGCAGGGAACATTCAGTACTTC. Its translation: CASSLAGNIQYF.

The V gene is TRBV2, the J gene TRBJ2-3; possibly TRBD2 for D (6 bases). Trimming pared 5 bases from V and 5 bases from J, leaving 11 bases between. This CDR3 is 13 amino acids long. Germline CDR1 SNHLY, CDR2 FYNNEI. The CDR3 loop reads CASSWDFEDTQYF. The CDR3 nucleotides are TGTGCCAGCAGTTGGGACTTTGAAGATACGCAGTATTTT.

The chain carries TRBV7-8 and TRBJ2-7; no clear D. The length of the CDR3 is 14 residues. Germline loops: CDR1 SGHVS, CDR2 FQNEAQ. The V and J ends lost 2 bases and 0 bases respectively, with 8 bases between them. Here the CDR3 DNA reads TGTGCCAGCAGCTTAAGAGAGCTCTCCTACGAGCAGTACTTC. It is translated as CASSLRELSYEQYF.

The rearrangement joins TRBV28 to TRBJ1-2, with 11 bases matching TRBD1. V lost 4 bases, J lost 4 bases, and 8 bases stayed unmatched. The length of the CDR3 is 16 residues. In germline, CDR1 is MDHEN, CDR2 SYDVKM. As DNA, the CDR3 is TGTGCCAGCAGTTCTCCCAGGACAGGGGGCATCTATGGCTACACCTTC. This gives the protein CASSSPRTGGIYGYTF.

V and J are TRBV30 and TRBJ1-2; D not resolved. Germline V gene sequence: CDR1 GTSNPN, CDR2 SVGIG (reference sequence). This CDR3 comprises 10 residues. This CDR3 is CAYSFYGYTF. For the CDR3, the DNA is TGTGCTTACAGCTTCTATGGCTACACCTTC. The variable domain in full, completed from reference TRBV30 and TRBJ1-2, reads SQTIHQWPATLVQPVGSPLSLECTVEGTSNPNLYWYRQAAGRGLQLLFYSVGIGQISSEVPQNLSASRPQDRQFILSSKKLLLSDSGFYLCAYSFYGYTFGSGTRLTVV.

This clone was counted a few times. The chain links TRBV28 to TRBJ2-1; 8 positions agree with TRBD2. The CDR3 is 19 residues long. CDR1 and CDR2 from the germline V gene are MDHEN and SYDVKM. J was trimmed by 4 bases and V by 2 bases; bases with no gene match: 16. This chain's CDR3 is CASSLELPGLEGWYNEQFF. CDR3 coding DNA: TGTGCCAGCAGTTTAGAACTGCCGGGACTAGAAGGGTGGTACAATGAGCAGTTCTTC.

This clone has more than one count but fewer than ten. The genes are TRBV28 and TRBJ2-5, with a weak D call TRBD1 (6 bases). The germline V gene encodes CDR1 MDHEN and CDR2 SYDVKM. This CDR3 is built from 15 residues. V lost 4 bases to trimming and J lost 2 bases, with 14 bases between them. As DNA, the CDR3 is TGTGCCAGCAGTTCAACAGGGAGACCTCAAGAGACCCAGTACTTC. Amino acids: CASSSTGRPQETQYF.

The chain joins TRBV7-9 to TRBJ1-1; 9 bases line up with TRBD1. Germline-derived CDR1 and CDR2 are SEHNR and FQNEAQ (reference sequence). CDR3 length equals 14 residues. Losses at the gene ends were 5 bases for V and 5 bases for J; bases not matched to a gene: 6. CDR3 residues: CASSATGGTTEAFF. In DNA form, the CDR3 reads TGTGCCAGCAGCGCGACAGGGGGGACAACTGAAGCTTTCTTT.

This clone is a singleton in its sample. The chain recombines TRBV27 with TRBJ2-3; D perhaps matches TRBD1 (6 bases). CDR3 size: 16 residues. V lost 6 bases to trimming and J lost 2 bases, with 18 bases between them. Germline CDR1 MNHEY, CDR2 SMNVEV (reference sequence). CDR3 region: CASRTQGSVLTDTQYF. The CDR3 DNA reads TGTGCCAGCAGGACTCAGGGGTCCGTTCTCACAGATACGCAGTATTTT.

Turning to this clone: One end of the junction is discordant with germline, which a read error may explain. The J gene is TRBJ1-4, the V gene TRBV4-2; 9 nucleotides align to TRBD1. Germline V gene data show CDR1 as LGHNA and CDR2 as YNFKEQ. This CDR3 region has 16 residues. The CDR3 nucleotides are TGTGCCGGCAGCCAATCCCCGACAGGGGGGAATGAAAAACTGTTTTTT. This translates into CAGSQSPTGGNEKLFF.

This chain's CDR3 is CASSPTAYEQYF. The CDR3 bases are TGTGCCAGCAGCCCGACAGCCTACGAGCAGTACTTC. V usage is TRBV11-1 and J usage is TRBJ2-7, with D tentatively TRBD1 (5 bases). There are 12 residues in the CDR3. V gave up 5 bases and J gave up 2 bases, with 7 bases separating them. Looked up from germline, CDR1 is SGHAT and CDR2 is FQDESV (reference sequence).